Shown below are 18 T cell receptor beta chains from a single sample sequenced in a study of follicular helper T cells after annual influenza vaccination. Some clones are missing from TCRdb's copy, which holds only in-frame ones; the method was immunoSEQ multiplex PCR. The data contain approximately 11,000 clones, 70% to 85% of them seen just once; the ten biggest clones take up roughly 0.9%. The material was CXCR5- memory CD4+ T cells sorted from blood, obtained 6 weeks after influenza vaccination. The receptors derive from an adult who received the influenza vaccine.

This chain joins TRBV11-2 and TRBJ1-1; perhaps TRBD1 as D (5 bases). In germline, CDR1 is SGHAT, CDR2 FQNNGV. This CDR3 is 14 amino acids long. The V and J ends lost 7 bases and 1 base respectively, with 13 bases between them. The CDR3 reads CASTLDIKNTEAFF. In DNA, the CDR3 is TGTGCCAGCACCCTGGACATAAAGAACACTGAAGCTTTCTTT.

The V call is TRBV30, the J call TRBJ1-6; D is undetermined. This CDR3 is 13 amino acids long. Germline assignment: CDR1 GTSNPN and CDR2 SVGIG (reference sequence). V dropped 5 bases and J dropped 8 bases, with 13 bases sitting between them. The CDR3 is CAWVPGSHSPLHF. The DNA for the CDR3 is TGTGCCTGGGTTCCCGGGAGCCATTCACCCCTCCACTTT.

CDR3 loop: CSVGENSNQPQHF. DNA for the CDR3: TGCAGCGTTGGGGAAAATAGCAATCAGCCCCAGCATTTT. The J gene is TRBJ1-5, the V gene TRBV29-1; D remains ambiguous. V was shortened by 4 bases and J by 0 bases, with 7 bases between the two germline ends. Germline CDR1 and CDR2: SQVTM and ANQGSEA. The CDR3 loop spans 13 amino acids.

The V call is TRBV15, the J call TRBJ2-6; tentatively, D is TRBD2 (5 bases). The CDR3 loop spans 18 amino acids. Deletions cut 0 bases from V and 0 bases from J, with 12 bases between. Per germline, CDR1 LNHNV and CDR2 YYDKDF (reference sequence). CDR3 region: CATSRDKIGSSGANVLTF. The CDR3 nucleotides read TGTGCCACCAGCAGAGACAAAATAGGGAGCTCTGGGGCCAACGTCCTGACTTTC.

The chain carries TRBV5-4 and TRBJ1-1, with TRBD1 matching over 7 bases. The germline V gene has CDR1 SGHNT and CDR2 YYREEE (reference sequence). The CDR3 consists of 17 residues. V lost 0 bases and J lost 0; bases outside the gene matches: 8. CDR3: CASSLAGDSYLNTEAFF. CDR3 sequence (DNA): TGTGCCAGCAGCTTGGCGGGGGACAGCTACTTGAACACTGAAGCTTTCTTT.

This chain joins TRBV4-2 and TRBJ2-7, with 10 bases lining up with TRBD2. The trim removed 4 bases at V and 5 bases at J, leaving 8 bases unmatched. Germline V gene data show CDR1 as LGHNA and CDR2 as YNFKEQ. This CDR3 has 15 residues. The CDR3 sequence: CASSPLAGGGDEQYF. CDR3 sequence (DNA): TGTGCCAGCAGCCCCTTAGCGGGAGGAGGGGACGAGCAGTACTTC.

The rearrangement links TRBV6-1 to TRBJ1-5; D is undetermined. CDR1 MNHNS and CDR2 SASEGT come from the germline V gene. The CDR3 runs 13 residues. Trimming took off 6 bases at V and 1 base at J, with 7 bases between the two ends. The CDR3 region is CASRVVSNQPQHF. The CDR3 region has the DNA TGTGCCAGCAGGGTGGTGAGCAATCAGCCCCAGCATTTT.

The CDR3 DNA reads TGTGCCAGCAGTTTCTTGTACAATACCCGGGAAGCTTTCTTT. Its protein product is CASSFLYNTREAFF. J is TRBJ1-1 and V is TRBV27; unclear D gene. Trimming shortened V by 3 bases and J by 8 bases, and 16 bases separated the two germline ends. Looked up from germline, CDR1 is MNHEY and CDR2 is SMNVEV (reference sequence). The CDR3 contains 14 residues.

This clone was seen a few times. The chain carries TRBV6-5 and TRBJ1-2; no clear D gene. The CDR3 spans 14 residues. Germline CDR1 is MNHEY and CDR2 is SVGAGI. Trimming removed 0 bases from V and 0 bases from J, with 5 bases in between. The CDR3 here is CASSYSYANYGYTF. The CDR3 DNA reads as TGTGCCAGCAGTTACTCGTACGCTAACTATGGCTACACCTTC.

The chain combines TRBV5-1 with TRBJ2-1, with 7 bases matching TRBD2. Germline V gene sequence: CDR1 SGHRS, CDR2 YFSETQ. The CDR3 loop spans 14 amino acids. Unmatched junction bases numbered 8, after V lost 3 bases and J lost 8 bases. This CDR3 reads CASSSLAVDDEQFF. In DNA form, the CDR3 reads TGCGCCAGCAGCTCTCTAGCGGTCGACGATGAGCAGTTCTTC.

The rearrangement joins TRBV5-1 to TRBJ2-7, with D tentatively TRBD2 (5 bases). The CDR3 spans 14 residues. V lost 4 bases and J 6 bases, leaving 17 bases between the germline ends. The germline gives CDR1 SGHRS, CDR2 YFSETQ. The DNA of the CDR3 is TGCGCCAGCAGCCCGGGGTTAGGGTTTGGCGAGCAGTACTTC. It yields the protein CASSPGLGFGEQYF.

The gene calls are TRBV28 and TRBJ2-7, with D possibly called TRBD1 or TRBD2 (5 bases each). Germline CDR1 is MDHEN and CDR2 is SYDVKM. V was clipped by 4 bases and J by 12 bases, with 16 bases between them. The CDR3 is made up of 12 amino acids. The CDR3 bases are TGTGCCAGCAGTTCCGGGACCTCAGCACTGTACTTC. Its protein is CASSSGTSALYF.

The rearrangement links TRBV11-3 to TRBJ2-3; 8 bases are shared with TRBD1. This CDR3 spans 13 amino acids. Losses at the gene ends were 5 bases for V and 3 bases for J; bases not matched to a gene: 1. The germline V gene encodes CDR1 SGHNT and CDR2 YENEEA. CDR3 loop: CASSRQGTDTQYF. CDR3 DNA: TGTGCCAGCAGCCGACAGGGGACAGATACGCAGTATTTT. The full variable domain, with the rest looked up from reference TRBV11-3 and TRBJ2-3, is EAGVVQSPRYKIIEKKQPVAFWCNPISGHNTLYWYLQNLGQGPELLIRYENEEAVDDSQLPKDRFSAERLKGVDSTLKIQPAELGDSAVYLCASSRQGTDTQYFGPGTRLTVL.

This chain links TRBV6-1 with TRBJ2-6, with D possibly being TRBD1 (5 bases). V lost 4 bases and J 0 bases, leaving 16 bases between the germline ends. Germline CDR1 is MNHNS and CDR2 is SASEGT. The CDR3 is 18 amino acids. The CDR3 DNA reads TGTGCCAGCAGTGCCCCGGCCAGGGTCTACTCTGGGGCCAACGTCCTGACTTTC. Its protein is CASSAPARVYSGANVLTF.

The gene calls are TRBV12-5 and TRBJ2-3; D is uncertain. The ends were cut back, 3 bases at V and 6 bases at J, with 13 bases in the middle. The CDR3 has 14 amino acids. Germline lookup yields CDR1 LGHNT and CDR2 FRNRAP. CDR3: CASGFPGSQDTQYF. As DNA, the CDR3 is TGTGCTAGTGGTTTTCCCGGATCCCAGGATACGCAGTATTTT.

This clone was picked up a small number of times. V is TRBV7-7 and J is TRBJ2-7; the match to TRBD1 covers 10 bases. This CDR3 contains 14 residues. The V and J ends lost 5 bases and 4 bases, in that order; junction bases with no gene match: 5. Germline V lookup: CDR1 SSHAT, CDR2 FNYEAQ (reference sequence). In nucleotides, the CDR3 is TGTGCCAGCAGCCTTCCGGGACAGGGGTACGAGCAGTACTTC. Amino acid sequence: CASSLPGQGYEQYF. The entire variable domain, with the rest obtained from reference TRBV7-7 and TRBJ2-7, is as follows: GAGVSQSPRYKVTKRGQDVTLRCDPISSHATLYWYQQALGQGPEFLTYFNYEAQPDKSGLPSDRFSAERPEGSISTLTIQRTEQRDSAMYRCASSLPGQGYEQYFGPGTRLTVT.

This chain uses TRBV4-2 with TRBJ2-3, with unresolved D. V lost 1 base and J lost 6, with 8 bases in between. Germline V lookup: CDR1 LGHNA, CDR2 YNFKEQ. The CDR3 is 13 residues long. CDR3: CASSQGPEDTQYF. The DNA of the CDR3 is TGTGCCAGCAGCCAAGGCCCCGAGGATACGCAGTATTTT.

The chain joins TRBV5-5 to TRBJ2-2; D is possibly TRBD1 (6 bases). CDR3 length: 16 residues. Trimming removed 1 base at V and 0 bases at J, with 10 bases between. The germline gives CDR1 SGHKS, CDR2 YYEKEE (reference sequence). The CDR3 reads CASSLRQASNTGELFF. CDR3 nucleotide sequence: TGTGCCAGCAGCTTGAGACAGGCCTCGAACACCGGGGAGCTGTTTTTT.